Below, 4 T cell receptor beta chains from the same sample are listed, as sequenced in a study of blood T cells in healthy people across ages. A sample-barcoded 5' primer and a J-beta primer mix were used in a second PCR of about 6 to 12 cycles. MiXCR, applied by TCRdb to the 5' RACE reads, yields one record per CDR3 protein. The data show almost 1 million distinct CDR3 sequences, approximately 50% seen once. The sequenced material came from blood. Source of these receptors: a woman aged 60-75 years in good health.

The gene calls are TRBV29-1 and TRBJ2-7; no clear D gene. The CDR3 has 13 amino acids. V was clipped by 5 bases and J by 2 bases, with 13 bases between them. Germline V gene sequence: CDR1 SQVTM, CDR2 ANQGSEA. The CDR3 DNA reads TGCAGCGTTCAGGCAGTGACGGCCTACGAGCAGTACTTC. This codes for CSVQAVTAYEQYF.

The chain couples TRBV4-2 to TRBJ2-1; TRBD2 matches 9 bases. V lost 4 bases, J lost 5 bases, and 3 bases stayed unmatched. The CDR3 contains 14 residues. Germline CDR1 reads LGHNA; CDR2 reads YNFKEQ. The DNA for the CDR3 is TGTGCCAGCAGCCGGCGACTAGCGGACAATGAGCAGTTCTTC. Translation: CASSRRLADNEQFF.

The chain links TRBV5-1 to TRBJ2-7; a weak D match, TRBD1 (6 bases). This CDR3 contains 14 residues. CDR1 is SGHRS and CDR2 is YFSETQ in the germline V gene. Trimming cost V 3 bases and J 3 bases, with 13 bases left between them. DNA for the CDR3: TGCGCCAGCAGCTCAGGGCTAGGGGGCTACGAGCAGTACTTC. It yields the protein CASSSGLGGYEQYF.

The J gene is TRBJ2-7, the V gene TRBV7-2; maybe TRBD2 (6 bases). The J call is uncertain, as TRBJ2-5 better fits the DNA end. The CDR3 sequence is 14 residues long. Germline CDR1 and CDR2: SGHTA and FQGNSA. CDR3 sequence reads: CASSVTRTSETQYF. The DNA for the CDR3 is TGTGCCAGCAGCGTGACTAGGACTTCAGAGACCCAGTACTTC.